The following is a T cell receptor beta chain sequence with its context. Its antigen is undetermined. The sample comes from a study of cytomegalovirus exposure and HLA in healthy donors. Study details: Within the Caucasian-associated ancestry cluster were more than 75% of the approximately 400 genotyped donors. General study findings and limits: Sequences of the TCR beta chain were said to predict the HLA-A and HLA-B alleles of most subjects accurately.

Amplification used 60 Vbeta primers and 13 Jbeta primers. Sequencing was performed with immunoSEQ multiplex PCR; in TCRdb, only in-frame clones are kept and a portion is missing. In the table there are approximately 220,000 clones, 65% to 80% of which are singletons. Sequencing input: PBMCs. The sequence was obtained from a girl aged 2 to 9 in good health and CMV-seronegative.

As DNA, the CDR3 is TGTGCCACCTTACTCACCGGGGGGCTTATCACCTTC. It is translated as CATLLTGGLITF. The rearrangement joins TRBV9 to TRBJ1-2; D possibly corresponds to TRBD1 (6 bases). CDR3 length equals 12 residues. From germline, CDR1 is SGDLS and CDR2 YYNGEE. The V gene lost 9 bases and the J gene lost 13 bases, with 22 bases spanning the gap.